These 17 T cell receptor beta chains were all obtained from the same sample, sequenced in a study of Ad26.COV2.S vaccination and SARS-CoV-2 variants (dated by TCRdb to about 2021). Libraries were built with the immunoSEQ multiplex PCR assay. This is the immuneACCESS table as TCRdb keeps it, with only in-frame sequences that have V and J called. A part of the clones is gone; compared with another copy, unresolved V genes explain less than half, and the rest is unexplained. The sample profile shows about 350,000 clones; around 88% of them were found once. Roughly 4.8% of the sample is taken by the ten largest. Read against the paper, the sample's treatment or condition label means: some 20 received Ad26.COV2.S at low or high dose, single or two shots; 5 received placebo; per-sample allocation not given. For vaccine and placebo recipients, the sequenced repertoires came from samples collected on day 63 after the first injection.

Sequencing was performed on peripheral blood, taken in a trial of Ad26.COV2.S vaccine versus placebo. Every receptor here comes from a person aged 18-65 years who received the Ad26.COV2.S COVID-19 vaccine or a placebo.

The chain uses TRBV6-6 and TRBJ2-5, with D perhaps given as TRBD1 or TRBD2 (5 bases each). CDR3 length equals 11 residues. Germline lookup yields CDR1 MNHNY and CDR2 SVGAGI (reference sequence). Trimming shortened V by 7 bases and J by 4 bases, and 7 bases separated the two germline ends. CDR3 DNA sequence: TGTGCCAGCATGAGGGGAGAGACCCAGTACTTC. Amino acid sequence: CASMRGETQYF.

The rearrangement links TRBV7-2 to TRBJ2-7, with TRBD2 identical over 8 bases. CDR1 is SGHTA, CDR2 FQGNSA, per germline. CDR3 length: 15 amino acids. J lost 1 base, V lost 8 bases, and 10 bases had no gene match. The DNA of the CDR3 is TGTGCCAGCTCAGATGGACTAGCCTCATCCTACGAGCAGTACTTC. Amino acids: CASSDGLASSYEQYF.

The chain couples TRBV2 to TRBJ2-5, with 8 positions matching TRBD1. Per the germline V gene, CDR1 is SNHLY and CDR2 is FYNNEI. Trimming removed 5 bases from V and 7 bases from J; junction bases left unmatched: 6. This CDR3 is 13 amino acids long. Here the CDR3 reads CASSFDRGGTQYF. CDR3 DNA sequence: TGTGCCAGCAGTTTCGACAGGGGAGGGACCCAGTACTTC.

The chain combines TRBV28 with TRBJ1-1; TRBD1 aligns across 7 bases. This CDR3 has 13 amino acids. With V trimmed by 8 bases and J by 5 bases, 8 bases remained unmatched. Germline CDR1 and CDR2: MDHEN and SYDVKM. Here the CDR3 DNA reads TGTGCCAGCGTCCCAGGGGGGCGGACTGAAGCTTTCTTT. Translating it yields CASVPGGRTEAFF.

The chain recombines TRBV9 with TRBJ1-5, with 8 bases identical to TRBD1. Germline-derived CDR1 and CDR2 are SGDLS and YYNGEE. This CDR3 comprises 14 residues. Unmatched junction bases numbered 3, after V lost 1 base and J lost 6 bases. DNA of the CDR3: TGTGCCAGCAGCGTACAGGGGGCGGCTCAGCCCCAGCATTTT. Protein sequence: CASSVQGAAQPQHF.

The V and J genes are TRBV28 and TRBJ1-2; 7 nucleotides match TRBD1. V lost 3 bases and J lost 4; bases outside the gene matches: 5. The CDR3 sequence is 14 residues long. Germline V CDR1 and CDR2: MDHEN, SYDVKM. CDR3 sequence: CASSFTGASYGYTF. The CDR3 DNA reads TGTGCCAGCAGTTTTACAGGGGCCTCCTATGGCTACACCTTC.

This clone was picked up one time. J is TRBJ2-1 and V is TRBV5-4, with 9 nucleotides matching TRBD2. The CDR3 is 16 amino acids. The V gene end was trimmed by 2 bases and the J gene end by 6 bases; junction bases not matched to a gene: 9. Per germline, CDR1 SGHNT and CDR2 YYREEE (reference sequence). This CDR3 is CASSFTGSGSSNEQFF. Written as DNA, the CDR3 is TGTGCCAGCAGCTTTACTGGTAGCGGGAGTAGCAATGAGCAGTTCTTC.

Only a few counts were recorded for this clone. The rearrangement links TRBV2 to TRBJ1-2; possibly TRBD1 for D (5 bases). V was trimmed by 7 bases and J by 7 bases, leaving 10 bases between them. The CDR3 runs 11 residues. Germline lookup yields CDR1 SNHLY and CDR2 FYNNEI. The DNA of the CDR3 is TGTGCCAGCACTCCGACAGTTGGCTACACCTTC. This translates into CASTPTVGYTF.

About this clone itself: Different DNA sequences within this sample yield the same CDR3. The chain recombines TRBV7-2 with TRBJ2-3; D is unclear. The CDR3 consists of 13 residues. CDR1 is SGHTA, CDR2 FQGNSA, per germline. V lost 1 base to trimming and J lost 1 base, with 3 bases between them. CDR3 DNA: TGTGCCAGCAGCTTAGGGGGCACAGATACGCAGTATTTT. Translated: CASSLGGTDTQYF.

The CDR3 region is CASSVGTGYGYTF. The CDR3 DNA sequence: TGTGCCAGCAGCGTTGGGACAGGGTATGGCTACACCTTC. The rearrangement joins TRBV7-9 to TRBJ1-2, with 9 bases aligning to TRBD1. Germline loops: CDR1 SEHNR, CDR2 FQNEAQ (reference sequence). V lost 5 bases and J lost 5; bases outside the gene matches: 3. The CDR3 runs to 13 residues.

CDR3 bases: TGTGCCAGCAGTTTCGCACGGCCCTCTGGAAACACCATATATTTT. This gives the protein CASSFARPSGNTIYF. The chain couples TRBV5-6 to TRBJ1-3; D ambiguous. The CDR3 has 15 residues. CDR1 and CDR2 (germline): SGHDT, YYEEEE. V lost 5 bases and J 0 bases, leaving 12 bases between the germline ends.

The chain combines TRBV4-2 with TRBJ1-2; 7 bases are shared with TRBD1. CDR1 is LGHNA and CDR2 is YNFKEQ in the germline V gene. Trimming took 0 bases from V and 6 from J; bases not matched to a gene: 7. The CDR3 is 15 amino acids. The CDR3 protein is CASSQEPRDSNGYTF. CDR3 nucleotides: TGTGCCAGCAGCCAAGAACCTCGGGACAGCAATGGCTACACCTTC.

The chain recombines TRBV12-3 or TRBV12-4 with TRBJ2-7; a possible D gene is TRBD2 (6 bases). V was trimmed by 8 bases and J by 6 bases, leaving 17 bases between them. This CDR3 spans 13 amino acids. The CDR3 spells CASAEGRLGEQYF. The CDR3 DNA reads TGTGCCAGCGCTGAGGGGAGGCTGGGCGAGCAGTACTTC.

This clone was detected ten times or more. The gene calls are TRBV10-3 and TRBJ1-2; 8 positions match TRBD1. The ends lost 2 bases at V and 8 bases at J; junction bases unmatched: 1. Germline CDR1 ENHRY, CDR2 SYGVKD. There are 12 residues in the CDR3. DNA for the CDR3: TGTGCCATCAGTGAGCCAGGGGGCGGCTACACCTTC. Protein product: CAISEPGGGYTF.

This chain links TRBV9 with TRBJ1-2; D gene uncertain. The V gene lost 4 bases and the J gene lost 8 bases, with 21 bases spanning the gap. The germline gives CDR1 SGDLS, CDR2 YYNGEE. The CDR3 sequence is 15 residues long. The CDR3: CASSPSGLGSRGYTF. The CDR3 bases are TGTGCCAGCAGCCCCTCCGGGTTGGGGAGTAGAGGCTACACCTTC.

This chain uses TRBV6-5 with TRBJ2-7; 14 bases map to TRBD2. With 7 bases clipped from V and 7 bases from J, the junction kept 6 bases outside the gene matches. The CDR3 is made up of 14 amino acids. In germline, CDR1 is MNHEY, CDR2 SVGAGI. In DNA form, the CDR3 reads TGTGCCAGCATAGGGACTAGCGGGAGAAATGAGCAGTACTTC. Its protein is CASIGTSGRNEQYF.

The chain uses TRBV28 and TRBJ1-2; D might be TRBD1 (5 bases). CDR1 is MDHEN and CDR2 is SYDVKM in the germline V gene. The V end was cut by 2 bases, the J end by 4 bases, with 8 bases between. CDR3 length: 13 amino acids. The CDR3 DNA sequence: TGTGCCAGCAGTTTACAGCAGGGCTATGGCTACACCTTC. Its protein product is CASSLQQGYGYTF.